The T cell receptor (beta chain) under discussion was sequenced for a study of blood T cells in healthy people across ages. Of note for this clonotype: A read error may produce the germline difference seen at one junction end.

The second PCR ran roughly 6 to 12 cycles with a sample-barcoded 5' primer and J-beta primers. TCRdb reprocessed the 5' RACE reads with MiXCR, giving one entry per CDR3 protein. The data contain around 800,000 distinct CDR3 sequences, approximately 55% of them singletons. This CDR3 has 16 amino acids. This rearrangement joins TRBV12-3 or TRBV12-4 to TRBJ2-6, with a weak D call TRBD1 (5 bases). The TCR originated in a man older than 75 in good health. Material for sequencing was blood. As DNA, the CDR3 is TGTGCCGGCAGCAATGACAGATCCTCTGGGGCCAACGTCCTGACTTTC. Protein: CAGSNDRSSGANVLTF.